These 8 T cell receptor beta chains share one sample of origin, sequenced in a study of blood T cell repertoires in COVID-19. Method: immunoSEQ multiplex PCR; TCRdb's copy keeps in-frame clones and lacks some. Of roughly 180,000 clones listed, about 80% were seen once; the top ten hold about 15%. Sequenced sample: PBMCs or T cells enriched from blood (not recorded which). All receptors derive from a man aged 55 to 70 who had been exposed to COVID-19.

CDR3 sequence reads: CASSAPDRTQETQYF. DNA of the CDR3: TGTGCCAGCAGTGCCCCGGACAGGACCCAAGAGACCCAGTACTTC. V gene TRBV2 combines with J gene TRBJ2-5; 7 nucleotides agree with TRBD1. Trimming took 4 bases from V and 1 from J; bases not matched to a gene: 6. The CDR3 extends over 15 amino acids. Germline lookup yields CDR1 SNHLY and CDR2 FYNNEI.

CDR3 sequence reads: CASSTRQGFYSGANVLTF. The CDR3 coding sequence is TGTGCCAGCAGTACACGACAGGGTTTCTACTCTGGGGCCAACGTCCTGACTTTC. The genes are TRBV28 and TRBJ2-6; 7 nucleotides agree with TRBD1. CDR1 is MDHEN and CDR2 is SYDVKM in the germline V gene. V gave up 5 bases and J gave up 0 bases; unmatched junction bases: 10. The CDR3 consists of 18 residues.

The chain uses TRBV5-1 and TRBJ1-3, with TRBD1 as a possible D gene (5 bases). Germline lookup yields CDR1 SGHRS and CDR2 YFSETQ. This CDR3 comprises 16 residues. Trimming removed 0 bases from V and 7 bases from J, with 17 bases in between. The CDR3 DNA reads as TGCGCCAGCAGCTTGGCAGTCTCCCAGGGAAGTAACACCATATATTTT. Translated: CASSLAVSQGSNTIYF.

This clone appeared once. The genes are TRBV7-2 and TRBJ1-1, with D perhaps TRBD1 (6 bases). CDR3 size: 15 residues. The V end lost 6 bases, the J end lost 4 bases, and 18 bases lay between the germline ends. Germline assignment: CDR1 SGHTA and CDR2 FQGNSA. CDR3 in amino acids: CASSTKGGGGTEAFF. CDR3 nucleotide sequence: TGTGCCAGCAGTACGAAGGGGGGCGGGGGCACTGAAGCTTTCTTT. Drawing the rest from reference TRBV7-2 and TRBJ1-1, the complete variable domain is GAGVSQSPSNKVTEKGKDVELRCDPISGHTALYWYRQSLGQGLEFLIYFQGNSAPDKSGLPSDRFSAERTGGSVSTLTIQRTQQEDSAVYLCASSTKGGGGTEAFFGQGTRLTVV.

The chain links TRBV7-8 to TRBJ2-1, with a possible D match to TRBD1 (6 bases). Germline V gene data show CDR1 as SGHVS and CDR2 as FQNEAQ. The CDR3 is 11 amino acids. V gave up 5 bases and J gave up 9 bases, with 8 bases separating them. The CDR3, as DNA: TGTGCCAGCAGCCTACAGGGTGAGCAGTTCTTC. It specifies CASSLQGEQFF.

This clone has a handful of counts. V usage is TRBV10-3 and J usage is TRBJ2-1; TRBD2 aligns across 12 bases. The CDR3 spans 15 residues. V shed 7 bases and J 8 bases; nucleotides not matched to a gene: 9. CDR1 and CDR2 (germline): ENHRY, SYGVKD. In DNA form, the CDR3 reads TGTGCCATCAAAGATCTAGCGGGAGGGATGGATGAGCAGTTCTTC. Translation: CAIKDLAGGMDEQFF.

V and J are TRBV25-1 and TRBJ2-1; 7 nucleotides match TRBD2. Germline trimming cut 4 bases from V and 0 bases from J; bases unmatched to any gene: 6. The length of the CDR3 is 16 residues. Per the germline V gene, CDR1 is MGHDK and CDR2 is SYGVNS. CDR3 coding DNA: TGTGCCAGCAGTGCGAGTGGGAGGGCCTCCTACAATGAGCAGTTCTTC. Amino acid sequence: CASSASGRASYNEQFF. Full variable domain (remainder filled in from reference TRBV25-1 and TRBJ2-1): EADIYQTPRYLVIGTGKKITLECSQTMGHDKMYWYQQDPGMELHLIHYSYGVNSTEKGDLSSESTVSRIRTEHFPLTLESARPSHTSQYLCASSASGRASYNEQFFGPGTRLTVL.

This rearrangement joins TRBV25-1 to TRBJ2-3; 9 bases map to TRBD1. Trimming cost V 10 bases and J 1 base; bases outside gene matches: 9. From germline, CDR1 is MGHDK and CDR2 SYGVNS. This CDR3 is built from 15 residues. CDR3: CATSYRDRGTDTQYF. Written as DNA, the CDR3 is TGTGCCACCTCCTACCGGGACAGGGGCACAGATACGCAGTATTTT.